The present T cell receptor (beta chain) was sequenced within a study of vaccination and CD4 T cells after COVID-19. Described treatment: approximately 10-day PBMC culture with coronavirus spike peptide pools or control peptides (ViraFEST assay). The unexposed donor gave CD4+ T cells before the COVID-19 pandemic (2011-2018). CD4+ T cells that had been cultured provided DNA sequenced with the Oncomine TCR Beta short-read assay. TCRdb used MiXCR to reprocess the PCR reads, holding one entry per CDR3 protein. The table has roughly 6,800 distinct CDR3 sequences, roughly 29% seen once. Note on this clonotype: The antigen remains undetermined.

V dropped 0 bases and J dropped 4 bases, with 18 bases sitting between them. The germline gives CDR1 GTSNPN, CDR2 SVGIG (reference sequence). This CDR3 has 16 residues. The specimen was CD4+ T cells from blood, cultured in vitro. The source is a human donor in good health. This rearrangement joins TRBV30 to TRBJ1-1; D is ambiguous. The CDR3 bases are TGTGCCTGGAGTGTACAGAGGTCGATTTTGGCCACTGAAGCTTTCTTT. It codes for CAWSVQRSILATEAFF.